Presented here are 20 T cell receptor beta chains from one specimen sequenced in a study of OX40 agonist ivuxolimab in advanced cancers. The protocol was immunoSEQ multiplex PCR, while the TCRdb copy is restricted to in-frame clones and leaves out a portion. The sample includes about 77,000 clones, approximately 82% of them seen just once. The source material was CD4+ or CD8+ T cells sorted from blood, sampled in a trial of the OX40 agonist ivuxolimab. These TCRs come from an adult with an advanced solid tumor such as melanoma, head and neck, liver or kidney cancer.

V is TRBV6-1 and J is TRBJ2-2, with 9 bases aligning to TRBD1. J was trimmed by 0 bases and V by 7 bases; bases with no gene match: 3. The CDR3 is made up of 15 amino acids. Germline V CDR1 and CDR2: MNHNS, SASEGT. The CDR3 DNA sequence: TGTGCCAGCATGACAGGGGGTACGAACACCGGGGAGCTGTTTTTT. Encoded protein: CASMTGGTNTGELFF.

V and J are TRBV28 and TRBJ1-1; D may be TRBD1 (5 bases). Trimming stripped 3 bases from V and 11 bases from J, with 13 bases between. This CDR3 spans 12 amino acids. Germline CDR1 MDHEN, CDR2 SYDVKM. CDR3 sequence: CASSLPGDRAFF. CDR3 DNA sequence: TGTGCCAGCAGTTTGCCCGGGGACCGGGCTTTCTTT.

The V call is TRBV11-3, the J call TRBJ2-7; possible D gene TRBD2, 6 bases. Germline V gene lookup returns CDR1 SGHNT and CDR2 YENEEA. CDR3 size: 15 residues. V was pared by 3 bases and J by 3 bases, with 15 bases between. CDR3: CASSFESSANYEQYF. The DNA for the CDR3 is TGTGCCAGCAGCTTCGAGTCTAGCGCAAACTACGAGCAGTACTTC. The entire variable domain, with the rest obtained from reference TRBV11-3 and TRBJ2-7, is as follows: EAGVVQSPRYKIIEKKQPVAFWCNPISGHNTLYWYLQNLGQGPELLIRYENEEAVDDSQLPKDRFSAERLKGVDSTLKIQPAELGDSAVYLCASSFESSANYEQYFGPGTRLTVT.

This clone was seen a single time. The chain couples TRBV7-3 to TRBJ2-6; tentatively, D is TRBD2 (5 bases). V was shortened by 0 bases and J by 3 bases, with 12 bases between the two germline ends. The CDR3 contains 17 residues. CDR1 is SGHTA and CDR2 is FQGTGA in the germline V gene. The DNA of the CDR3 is TGTGCCAGCAGCTTAACGTTTTCCGGGGTTGGGGCCAACGTCCTGACTTTC. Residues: CASSLTFSGVGANVLTF.

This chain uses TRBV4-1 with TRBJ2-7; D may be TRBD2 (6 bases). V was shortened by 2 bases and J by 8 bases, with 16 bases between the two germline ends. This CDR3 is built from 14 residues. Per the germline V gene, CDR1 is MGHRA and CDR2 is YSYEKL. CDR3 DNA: TGCGCCAGCAGCCAATTCGAGCTAGCGAGCAAGCAGTACTTC. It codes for CASSQFELASKQYF.

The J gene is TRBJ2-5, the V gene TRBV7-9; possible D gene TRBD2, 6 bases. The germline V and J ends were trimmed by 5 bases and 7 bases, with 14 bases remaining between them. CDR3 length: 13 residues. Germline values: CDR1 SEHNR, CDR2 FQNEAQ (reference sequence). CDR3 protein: CASSAGQTGTQYF. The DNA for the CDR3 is TGTGCCAGCAGCGCGGGGCAAACAGGGACCCAGTACTTC.

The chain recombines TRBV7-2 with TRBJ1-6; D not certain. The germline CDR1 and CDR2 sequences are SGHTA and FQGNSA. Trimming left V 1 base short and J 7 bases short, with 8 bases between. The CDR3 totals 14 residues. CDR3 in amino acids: CASSLVAANSPLHF. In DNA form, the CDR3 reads TGTGCCAGCAGCTTAGTTGCGGCAAATTCACCCCTCCACTTT.

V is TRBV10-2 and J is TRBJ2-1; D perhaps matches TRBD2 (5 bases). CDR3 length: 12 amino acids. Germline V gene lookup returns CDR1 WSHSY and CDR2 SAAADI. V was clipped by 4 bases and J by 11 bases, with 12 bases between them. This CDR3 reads CASSGTSWKQFF. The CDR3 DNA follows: TGCGCCAGCAGTGGAACTAGTTGGAAGCAGTTCTTC.

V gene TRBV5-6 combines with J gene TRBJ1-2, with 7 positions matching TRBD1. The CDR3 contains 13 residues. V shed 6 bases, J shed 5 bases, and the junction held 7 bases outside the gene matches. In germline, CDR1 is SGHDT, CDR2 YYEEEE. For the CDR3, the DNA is TGTGCCAGCAATTTACAGGGGAGGTATGGCTACACCTTC. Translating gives CASNLQGRYGYTF.

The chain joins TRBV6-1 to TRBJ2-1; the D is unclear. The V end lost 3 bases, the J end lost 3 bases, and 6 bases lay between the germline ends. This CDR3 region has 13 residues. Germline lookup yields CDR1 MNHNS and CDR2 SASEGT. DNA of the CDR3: TGTGCCAGCAGTGAGCCCCGCTACAATGAGCAGTTCTTC. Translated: CASSEPRYNEQFF.

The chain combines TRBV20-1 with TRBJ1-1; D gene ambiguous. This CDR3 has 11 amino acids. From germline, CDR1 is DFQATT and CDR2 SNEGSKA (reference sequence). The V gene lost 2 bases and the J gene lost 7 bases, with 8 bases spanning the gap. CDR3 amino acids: CSARNGIEAFF. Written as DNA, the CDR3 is TGCAGTGCTAGAAACGGGATTGAAGCTTTCTTT.

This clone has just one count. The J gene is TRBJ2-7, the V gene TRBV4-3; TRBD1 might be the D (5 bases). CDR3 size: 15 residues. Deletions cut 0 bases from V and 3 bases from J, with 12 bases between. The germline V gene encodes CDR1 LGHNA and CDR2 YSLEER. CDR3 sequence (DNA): TGCGCCAGCAGCCAAGATCGTGCCAGGGACTACGAGCAGTACTTC. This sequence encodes CASSQDRARDYEQYF.

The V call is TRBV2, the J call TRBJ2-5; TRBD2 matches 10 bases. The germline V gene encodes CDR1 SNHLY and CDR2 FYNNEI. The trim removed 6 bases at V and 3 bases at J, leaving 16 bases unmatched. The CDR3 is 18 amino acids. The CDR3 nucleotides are TGTGCCAGCAGCCGTCGGCCCACTAGCGGGGCCTCGAAAGAGACCCAGTACTTC. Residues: CASSRRPTSGASKETQYF.

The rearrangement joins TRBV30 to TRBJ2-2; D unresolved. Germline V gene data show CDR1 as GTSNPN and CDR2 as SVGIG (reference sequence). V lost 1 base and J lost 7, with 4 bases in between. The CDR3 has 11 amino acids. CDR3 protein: CAWSGDGELFF. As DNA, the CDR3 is TGTGCCTGGAGTGGAGACGGGGAGCTGTTTTTT. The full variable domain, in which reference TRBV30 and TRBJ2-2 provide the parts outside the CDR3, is SQTIHQWPATLVQPVGSPLSLECTVEGTSNPNLYWYRQAAGRGLQLLFYSVGIGQISSEVPQNLSASRPQDRQFILSSKKLLLSDSGFYLCAWSGDGELFFGEGSRLTVL.

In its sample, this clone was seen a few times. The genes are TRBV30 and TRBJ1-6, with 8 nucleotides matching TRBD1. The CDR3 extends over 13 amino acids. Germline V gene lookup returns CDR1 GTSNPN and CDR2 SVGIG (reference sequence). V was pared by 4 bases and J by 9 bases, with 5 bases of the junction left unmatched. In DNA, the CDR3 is TGTGCCTGGACCGGGCAGGGGGCTTCACCCCTCCACTTT. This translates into CAWTGQGASPLHF.

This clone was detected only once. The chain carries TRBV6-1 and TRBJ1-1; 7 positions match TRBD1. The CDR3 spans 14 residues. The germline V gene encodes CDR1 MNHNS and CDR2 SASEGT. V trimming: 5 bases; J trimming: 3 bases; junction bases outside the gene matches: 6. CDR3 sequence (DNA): TGTGCCAGCAGTCCGACAGGGCAGGACACTGAAGCTTTCTTT. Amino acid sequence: CASSPTGQDTEAFF.

CDR3 nucleotide sequence: TGCGCCAGCAGCTTAGCCGGGACAGGGGATGAAAAACTGTTTTTT. Amino acids: CASSLAGTGDEKLFF. The V and J genes are TRBV5-1 and TRBJ1-4, with 10 bases identical to TRBD1. This CDR3 comprises 15 residues. V gave up 2 bases and J gave up 6 bases; unmatched junction bases: 4. From germline, CDR1 is SGHRS and CDR2 YFSETQ.

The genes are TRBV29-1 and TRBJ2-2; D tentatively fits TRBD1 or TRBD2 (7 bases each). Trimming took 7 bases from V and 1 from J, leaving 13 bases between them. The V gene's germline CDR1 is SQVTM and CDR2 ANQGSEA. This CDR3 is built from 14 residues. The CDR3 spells CSAGGGVNTGELFF. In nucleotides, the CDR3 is TGCAGCGCAGGGGGGGGTGTGAACACCGGGGAGCTGTTTTTT.

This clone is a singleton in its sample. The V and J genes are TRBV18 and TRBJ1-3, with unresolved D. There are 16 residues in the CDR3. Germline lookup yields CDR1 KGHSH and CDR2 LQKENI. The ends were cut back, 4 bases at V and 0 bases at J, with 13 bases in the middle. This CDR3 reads CASSLGPLNSGNTIYF. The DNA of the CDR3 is TGTGCCAGCTCACTTGGTCCTCTCAACTCTGGAAACACCATATATTTT.

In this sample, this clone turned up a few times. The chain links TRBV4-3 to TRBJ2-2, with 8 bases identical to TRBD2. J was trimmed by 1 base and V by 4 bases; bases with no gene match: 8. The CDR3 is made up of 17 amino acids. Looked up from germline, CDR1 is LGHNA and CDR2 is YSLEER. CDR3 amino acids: CASSPLTSAQNTGELFF. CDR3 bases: TGCGCCAGCAGCCCATTGACTAGCGCCCAGAACACCGGGGAGCTGTTTTTT.